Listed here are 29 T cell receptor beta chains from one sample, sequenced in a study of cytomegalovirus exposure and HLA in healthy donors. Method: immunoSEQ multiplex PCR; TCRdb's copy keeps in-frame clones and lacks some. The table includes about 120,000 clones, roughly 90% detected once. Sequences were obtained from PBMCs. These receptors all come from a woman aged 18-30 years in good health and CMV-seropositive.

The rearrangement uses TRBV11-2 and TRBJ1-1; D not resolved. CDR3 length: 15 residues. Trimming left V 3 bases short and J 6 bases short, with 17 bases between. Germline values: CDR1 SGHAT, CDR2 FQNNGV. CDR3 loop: CASSFVPSVSAEAFF. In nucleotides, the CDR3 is TGTGCCAGCAGCTTCGTCCCATCGGTGAGCGCTGAAGCTTTCTTT. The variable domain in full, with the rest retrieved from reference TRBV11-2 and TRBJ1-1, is EAGVAQSPRYKIIEKRQSVAFWCNPISGHATLYWYQQILGQGPKLLIQFQNNGVVDDSQLPKDRFSAERLKGVDSTLKIQPAKLEDSAVYLCASSFVPSVSAEAFFGQGTRLTVV.

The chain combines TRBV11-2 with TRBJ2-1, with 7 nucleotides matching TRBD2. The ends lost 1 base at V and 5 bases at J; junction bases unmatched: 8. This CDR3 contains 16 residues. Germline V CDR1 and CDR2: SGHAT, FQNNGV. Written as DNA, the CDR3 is TGTGCCAGCAGCTTAGTATTGGGGGAGGGCCACAATGAGCAGTTCTTC. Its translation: CASSLVLGEGHNEQFF.

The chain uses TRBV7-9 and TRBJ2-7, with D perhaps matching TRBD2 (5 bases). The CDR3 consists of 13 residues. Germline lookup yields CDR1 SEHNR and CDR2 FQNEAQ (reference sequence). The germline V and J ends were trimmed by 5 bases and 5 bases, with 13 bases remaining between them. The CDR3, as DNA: TGTGCCAGCAGCCCCGAGCTGAGGGACGAGCAGTACTTC. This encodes CASSPELRDEQYF. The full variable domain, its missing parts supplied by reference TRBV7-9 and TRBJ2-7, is DTGVSQNPRHKITKRGQNVTFRCDPISEHNRLYWYRQTLGQGPEFLTYFQNEAQLEKSRLLSDRFSAERPKGSFSTLEIQRTEQGDSAMYLCASSPELRDEQYFGPGTRLTVT.

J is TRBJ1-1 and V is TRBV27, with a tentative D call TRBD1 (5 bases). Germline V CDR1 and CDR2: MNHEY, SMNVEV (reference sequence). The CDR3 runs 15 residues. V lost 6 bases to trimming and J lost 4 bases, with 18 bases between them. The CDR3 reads CASRPGLRSATEAFF. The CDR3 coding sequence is TGTGCCAGCAGACCGGGACTCCGGAGCGCCACTGAAGCTTTCTTT.

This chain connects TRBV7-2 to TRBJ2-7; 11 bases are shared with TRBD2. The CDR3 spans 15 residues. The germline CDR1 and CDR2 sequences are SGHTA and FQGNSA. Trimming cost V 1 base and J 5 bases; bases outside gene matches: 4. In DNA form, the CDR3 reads TGTGCCAGCAGCTTAGGACTAGCGGGAATCAACGAGCAGTACTTC. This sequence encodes CASSLGLAGINEQYF.

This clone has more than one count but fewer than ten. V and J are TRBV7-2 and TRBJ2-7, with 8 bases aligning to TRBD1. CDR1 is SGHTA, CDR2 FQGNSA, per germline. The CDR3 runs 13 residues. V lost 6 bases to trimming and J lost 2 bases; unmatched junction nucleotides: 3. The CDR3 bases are TGTGCCAGCAGGGGACAGGTCCCCTACGAGCAGTACTTC. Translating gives CASRGQVPYEQYF.

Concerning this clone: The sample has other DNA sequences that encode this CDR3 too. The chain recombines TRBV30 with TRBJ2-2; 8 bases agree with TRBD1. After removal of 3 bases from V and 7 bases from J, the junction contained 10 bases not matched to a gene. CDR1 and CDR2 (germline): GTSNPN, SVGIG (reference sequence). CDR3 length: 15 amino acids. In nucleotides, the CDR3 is TGTGCCTGGAGCCCCTCGGACAGGGACAGCGGGGAGCTGTTTTTT. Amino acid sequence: CAWSPSDRDSGELFF. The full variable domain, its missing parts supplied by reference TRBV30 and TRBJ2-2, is SQTIHQWPATLVQPVGSPLSLECTVEGTSNPNLYWYRQAAGRGLQLLFYSVGIGQISSEVPQNLSASRPQDRQFILSSKKLLLSDSGFYLCAWSPSDRDSGELFFGEGSRLTVL.

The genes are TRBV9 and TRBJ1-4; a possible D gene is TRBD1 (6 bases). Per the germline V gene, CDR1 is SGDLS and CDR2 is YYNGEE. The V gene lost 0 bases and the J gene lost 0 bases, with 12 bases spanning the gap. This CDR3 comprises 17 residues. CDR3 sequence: CASSVGQGPTTNEKLFF. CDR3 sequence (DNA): TGTGCCAGCAGCGTAGGGCAGGGGCCCACAACTAATGAAAAACTGTTTTTT. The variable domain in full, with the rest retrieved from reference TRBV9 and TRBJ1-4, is DSGVTQTPKHLITATGQRVTLRCSPRSGDLSVYWYQQSLDQGLQFLIQYYNGEERAKGNILERFSAQQFPDLHSELNLSSLELGDSALYFCASSVGQGPTTNEKLFFGSGTQLSVL.

CDR3 sequence (DNA): TGTGCCAGCAGCTTAGCGGGGGCATCGAAAAATGAGCAGTTCTTC. It is translated as CASSLAGASKNEQFF. The chain is built from TRBV6-5 and TRBJ2-1; TRBD2 agrees at 9 bases. The V gene end was trimmed by 6 bases and the J gene end by 7 bases; junction bases not matched to a gene: 10. The CDR3 sequence is 15 residues long. Germline V gene sequence: CDR1 MNHEY, CDR2 SVGAGI.

CDR3 sequence: CASYTQGQFSNQPQHF. The CDR3 DNA is TGTGCCAGTTATACCCAGGGACAGTTTAGCAATCAGCCCCAGCATTTT. This rearrangement joins TRBV19 to TRBJ1-5, with 7 nucleotides matching TRBD1. Looked up from germline, CDR1 is LNHDA and CDR2 is SQIVND (reference sequence). V gave up 8 bases and J gave up 0 bases; unmatched junction bases: 10. The CDR3 has 16 residues.

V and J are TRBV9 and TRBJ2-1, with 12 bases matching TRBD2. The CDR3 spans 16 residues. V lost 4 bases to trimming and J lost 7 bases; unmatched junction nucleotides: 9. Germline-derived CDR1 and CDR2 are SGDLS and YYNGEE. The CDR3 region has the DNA TGTGCCAGCAGCCCCTCTAGCGGGGGGGCTCTGAATGAGCAGTTCTTC. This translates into CASSPSSGGALNEQFF.

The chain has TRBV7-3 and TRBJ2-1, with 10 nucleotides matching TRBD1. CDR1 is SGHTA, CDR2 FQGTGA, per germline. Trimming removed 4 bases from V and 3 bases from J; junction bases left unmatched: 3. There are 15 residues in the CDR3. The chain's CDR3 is CASSSGQGDYNEQFF. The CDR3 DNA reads TGTGCCAGCAGCTCCGGACAGGGGGACTACAATGAGCAGTTCTTC.

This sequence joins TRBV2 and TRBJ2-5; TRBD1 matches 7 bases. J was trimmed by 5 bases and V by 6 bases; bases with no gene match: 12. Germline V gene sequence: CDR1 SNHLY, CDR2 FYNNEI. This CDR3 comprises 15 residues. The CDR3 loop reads CASRRGTGVRETQYF. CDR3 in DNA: TGTGCCAGCAGGAGGGGTACAGGGGTGCGGGAGACCCAGTACTTC.

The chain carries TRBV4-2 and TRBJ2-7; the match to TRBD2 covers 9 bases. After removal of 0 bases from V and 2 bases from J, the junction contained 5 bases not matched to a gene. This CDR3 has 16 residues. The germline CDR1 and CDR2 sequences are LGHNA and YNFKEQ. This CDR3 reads CASSQDRLAGAYEQYF. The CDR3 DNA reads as TGTGCCAGCAGCCAAGATCGGTTAGCGGGGGCCTACGAGCAGTACTTC.

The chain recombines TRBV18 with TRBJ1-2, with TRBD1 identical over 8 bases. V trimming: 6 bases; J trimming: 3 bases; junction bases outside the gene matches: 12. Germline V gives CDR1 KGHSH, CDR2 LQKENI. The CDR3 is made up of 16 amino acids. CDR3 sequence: CASSRAAGTGHYGYTF. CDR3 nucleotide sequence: TGTGCCAGCTCCCGAGCTGCCGGGACAGGACACTATGGCTACACCTTC.

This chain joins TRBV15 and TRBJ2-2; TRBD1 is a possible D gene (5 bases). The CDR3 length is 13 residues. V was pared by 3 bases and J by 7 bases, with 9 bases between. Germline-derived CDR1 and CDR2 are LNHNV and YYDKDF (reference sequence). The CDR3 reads CATSRGLGGELFF. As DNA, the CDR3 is TGTGCCACCAGCAGGGGGCTAGGCGGGGAGCTGTTTTTT.

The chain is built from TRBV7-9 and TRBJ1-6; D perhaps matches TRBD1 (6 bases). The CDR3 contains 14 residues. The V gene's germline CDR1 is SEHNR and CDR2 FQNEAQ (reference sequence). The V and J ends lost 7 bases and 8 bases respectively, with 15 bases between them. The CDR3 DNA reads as TGTGCCAGCATGACAGGTTCCCTGGATTCACCCCTCCACTTT. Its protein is CASMTGSLDSPLHF.

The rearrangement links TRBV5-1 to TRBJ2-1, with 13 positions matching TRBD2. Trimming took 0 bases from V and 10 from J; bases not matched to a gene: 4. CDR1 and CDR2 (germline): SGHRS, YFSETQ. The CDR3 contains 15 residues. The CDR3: CASSLEGLAGQEQFF. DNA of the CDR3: TGCGCCAGCAGCTTGGAGGGACTAGCGGGACAGGAGCAGTTCTTC.

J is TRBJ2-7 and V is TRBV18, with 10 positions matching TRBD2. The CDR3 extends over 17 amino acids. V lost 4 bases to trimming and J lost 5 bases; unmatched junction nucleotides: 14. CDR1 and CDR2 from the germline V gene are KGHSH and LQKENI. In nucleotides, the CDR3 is TGTGCCAGCTCACGGGTATGGAGGGCTAGCGGGAGCGACGAGCAGTACTTC. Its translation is CASSRVWRASGSDEQYF.

The CDR3 sequence: CATRDGFTYNEQFF. CDR3 sequence (DNA): TGTGCCACCAGAGACGGGTTTACCTACAATGAGCAGTTCTTC. This chain joins TRBV15 and TRBJ2-1; D remains ambiguous. The germline V gene has CDR1 LNHNV and CDR2 YYDKDF (reference sequence). CDR3 length equals 14 residues. The V end was cut by 6 bases, the J end by 2 bases, with 11 bases between.

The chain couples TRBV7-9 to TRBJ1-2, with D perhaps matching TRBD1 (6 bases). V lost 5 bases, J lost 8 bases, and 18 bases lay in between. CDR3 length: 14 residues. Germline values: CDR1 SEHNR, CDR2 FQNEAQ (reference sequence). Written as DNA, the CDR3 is TGTGCCAGCAGCCGGAACCCCAGGGGTCGCGGCTACACCTTC. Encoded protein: CASSRNPRGRGYTF.

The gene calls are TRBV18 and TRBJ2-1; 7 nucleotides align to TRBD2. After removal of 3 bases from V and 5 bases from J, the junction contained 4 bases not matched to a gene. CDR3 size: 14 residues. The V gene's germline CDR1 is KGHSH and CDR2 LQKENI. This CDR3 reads CASSPGLLDNEQFF. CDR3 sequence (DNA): TGTGCCAGCTCACCGGGACTACTAGACAATGAGCAGTTCTTC.

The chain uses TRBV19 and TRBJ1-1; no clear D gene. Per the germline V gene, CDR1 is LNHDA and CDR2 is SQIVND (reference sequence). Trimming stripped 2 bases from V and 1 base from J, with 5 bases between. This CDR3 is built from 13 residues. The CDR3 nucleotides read TGTGCCAGTAGTATATGGCCGAACACTGAAGCTTTCTTT. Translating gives CASSIWPNTEAFF. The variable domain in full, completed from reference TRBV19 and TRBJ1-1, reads DGGITQSPKYLFRKEGQNVTLSCEQNLNHDAMYWYRQDPGQGLRLIYYSQIVNDFQKGDIAEGYSVSREKKESFPLTVTSAQKNPTAFYLCASSIWPNTEAFFGQGTRLTVV.

The CDR3 protein is CAWSVTGGDTEAFF. In DNA form, the CDR3 reads TGTGCCTGGAGTGTAACAGGGGGCGACACTGAAGCTTTCTTT. This chain joins TRBV30 and TRBJ1-1; 9 bases align to TRBD1. Germline CDR1 reads GTSNPN; CDR2 reads SVGIG (reference sequence). V lost 0 bases to trimming and J lost 3 bases; unmatched junction nucleotides: 2. This CDR3 contains 14 residues.

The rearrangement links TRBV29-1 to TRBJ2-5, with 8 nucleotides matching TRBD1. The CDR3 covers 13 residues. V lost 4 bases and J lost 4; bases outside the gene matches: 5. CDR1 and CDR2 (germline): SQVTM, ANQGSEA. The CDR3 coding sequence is TGCAGCGTTGCCCGACAGGGGTTAGAGACCCAGTACTTC. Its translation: CSVARQGLETQYF.

This CDR3 reads CASRTSGGVQYF. The CDR3 DNA is TGTGCCAGCAGGACTAGCGGGGGGGTGCAGTACTTC. The chain has TRBV5-4 and TRBJ2-7; 14 nucleotides line up with TRBD2. The CDR3 totals 12 residues. V was pared by 5 bases and J by 9 bases, with 1 base of the junction left unmatched. Germline V gene data show CDR1 as SGHNT and CDR2 as YYREEE (reference sequence). The complete variable domain, with remaining parts taken from reference TRBV5-4 and TRBJ2-7, reads ETGVTQSPTHLIKTRGQQVTLRCSSQSGHNTVSWYQQALGQGPQFIFQYYREEENGRGNFPPRFSGLQFPNYSSELNVNALELDDSALYLCASRTSGGVQYFGPGTRLTVT.

The CDR3 sequence: CASSILSGFRETQYF. Here the CDR3 DNA reads TGTGCCAGCAGCATCCTATCGGGATTTCGAGAGACCCAGTACTTC. The chain carries TRBV7-6 and TRBJ2-5, with a tentative D call TRBD2 (5 bases). The V gene's germline CDR1 is SGHVS and CDR2 FNYEAQ. V gave up 5 bases and J gave up 4 bases, with 17 bases separating them. CDR3 length equals 15 residues. Looking up the rest from reference TRBV7-6 and TRBJ2-5 gives the full variable domain: GAGVSQSPRYKVTKRGQDVALRCDPISGHVSLYWYRQALGQGPEFLTYFNYEAQQDKSGLPNDRFSAERPEGSISTLTIQRTEQRDSAMYRCASSILSGFRETQYFGPGTRLLVL.

The CDR3 DNA reads TGTGCCAGCAGCCAAGAAGCTAGCGGCTCCTACGAGCAGTACTTC. This encodes CASSQEASGSYEQYF. The rearrangement joins TRBV4-2 to TRBJ2-7; 7 bases line up with TRBD2. Unmatched junction bases numbered 2, after V lost 0 bases and J lost 0 bases. Germline lookup yields CDR1 LGHNA and CDR2 YNFKEQ. The CDR3 is 15 residues long.

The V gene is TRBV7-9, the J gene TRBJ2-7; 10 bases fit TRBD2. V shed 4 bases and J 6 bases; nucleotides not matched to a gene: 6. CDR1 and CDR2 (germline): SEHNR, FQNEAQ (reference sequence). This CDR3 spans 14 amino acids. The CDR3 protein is CASSSAGGLGEQYF. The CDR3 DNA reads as TGTGCCAGCAGCTCAGCGGGGGGGCTTGGCGAGCAGTACTTC.